What follows are 17 T cell receptor beta chains derived from one specimen sequenced in a study of blood T cell repertoires in COVID-19. Sequencing used immunoSEQ multiplex PCR; TCRdb keeps in-frame clones, though not all of them. The repertoire holds some 100,000 clones, with about 90% as singletons. Material: peripheral blood. The receptors originated from a man aged 25 to 45 in a cohort sampled during active COVID-19.

This chain uses TRBV5-4 with TRBJ1-1; D is possibly TRBD1 (5 bases). CDR1 and CDR2 from the germline V gene are SGHNT and YYREEE (reference sequence). With 4 bases removed from V and 1 base from J, the gap between germline ends came to 17 bases. The CDR3 runs 16 residues. In DNA, the CDR3 is TGTGCCAGCAGCAAGGCCCCAGGGAATTGGAACACTGAAGCTTTCTTT. It codes for CASSKAPGNWNTEAFF. Full variable domain (remainder filled in from reference TRBV5-4 and TRBJ1-1): ETGVTQSPTHLIKTRGQQVTLRCSSQSGHNTVSWYQQALGQGPQFIFQYYREEENGRGNFPPRFSGLQFPNYSSELNVNALELDDSALYLCASSKAPGNWNTEAFFGQGTRLTVV.

This chain's CDR3 is CASSLTTGNTEAFF. The CDR3 nucleotides are TGCGCCAGCAGCTTGACGACAGGGAACACTGAAGCTTTCTTT. The chain couples TRBV5-1 to TRBJ1-1, with a weak D call TRBD1 (6 bases). The length of the CDR3 is 14 residues. Trimming pared 1 base from V and 1 base from J, leaving 8 bases between. The germline V gene encodes CDR1 SGHRS and CDR2 YFSETQ.

CDR3 sequence reads: CAWGTRQGIFKAFF. In nucleotides, the CDR3 is TGTGCCTGGGGGACGAGACAGGGGATATTTAAAGCTTTCTTT. The genes are TRBV30 and TRBJ1-1; 8 nucleotides match TRBD1. CDR1 and CDR2 (germline): GTSNPN, SVGIG (reference sequence). This CDR3 is 14 amino acids long. The V segment lost 5 bases and the J segment 9 bases; nucleotides outside the gene matches: 14.

V usage is TRBV29-1 and J usage is TRBJ2-5, with TRBD2 matching 10 bases. Germline values: CDR1 SQVTM, CDR2 ANQGSEA. Germline trimming cut 1 base from V and 4 bases from J; bases unmatched to any gene: 9. The CDR3 is made up of 16 amino acids. The CDR3 here is CSVEARAGGWLETQYF. The CDR3, as DNA: TGCAGCGTTGAAGCGAGAGCGGGGGGGTGGTTAGAGACCCAGTACTTC.

The chain joins TRBV28 to TRBJ1-4; tentative D call: TRBD1 (5 bases). This CDR3 has 14 amino acids. V was clipped by 3 bases and J by 8 bases, with 13 bases between them. Germline V CDR1 and CDR2: MDHEN, SYDVKM. CDR3: CASSFGGREEKLFF. The CDR3 nucleotides are TGTGCCAGCAGTTTCGGGGGTAGGGAGGAAAAACTGTTTTTT.

This clone has just one count. The chain combines TRBV6-5 with TRBJ1-3; 7 nucleotides match TRBD1. Germline CDR1 MNHEY, CDR2 SVGAGI. After removal of 2 bases from V and 6 bases from J, the junction contained 7 bases not matched to a gene. The CDR3 totals 15 residues. The CDR3 DNA reads as TGTGCCAGCAGTTACACATTTGGGACAGTAAACACCATATATTTT. It is translated as CASSYTFGTVNTIYF.

The chain joins TRBV7-9 to TRBJ2-2, with a tentative D call TRBD1 (6 bases). Looked up from germline, CDR1 is SEHNR and CDR2 is FQNEAQ (reference sequence). Trimming removed 6 bases from V and 1 base from J, with 15 bases in between. This CDR3 region has 16 residues. The CDR3 spells CASSYLGRGNTGELFF. The CDR3 bases are TGTGCCAGCAGTTACCTAGGCAGGGGGAACACCGGGGAGCTGTTTTTT.

The rearrangement uses TRBV7-9 and TRBJ2-2; 7 nucleotides match TRBD1. Unmatched junction bases numbered 10, after V lost 2 bases and J lost 1 base. Germline CDR1 and CDR2: SEHNR and FQNEAQ (reference sequence). CDR3 length equals 18 residues. CDR3 coding DNA: TGTGCCAGCAGCTTATGGGGCCGGACAGGTGGGAACACCGGGGAGCTGTTTTTT. Protein product: CASSLWGRTGGNTGELFF.

This chain connects TRBV25-1 to TRBJ2-1; TRBD1 agrees at 7 bases. Germline loops: CDR1 MGHDK, CDR2 SYGVNS. CDR3 length: 16 residues. V lost 3 bases and J lost 5; bases outside the gene matches: 10. The CDR3 spells CASSDFPTGRHNEQFF. The CDR3 bases are TGTGCCAGCAGTGACTTCCCGACAGGGCGGCACAATGAGCAGTTCTTC.

The gene calls are TRBV5-4 and TRBJ1-1; D remains ambiguous. Germline CDR1 SGHNT, CDR2 YYREEE (reference sequence). This CDR3 has 14 residues. Trimming cost V 4 bases and J 4 bases, with 14 bases left between them. Here the CDR3 DNA reads TGTGCCAGCAGCAAACGGGAGGCGCGCACTGAAGCTTTCTTT. It yields the protein CASSKREARTEAFF. Using reference TRBV5-4 and TRBJ1-1 for the parts outside the CDR3, the full variable domain is ETGVTQSPTHLIKTRGQQVTLRCSSQSGHNTVSWYQQALGQGPQFIFQYYREEENGRGNFPPRFSGLQFPNYSSELNVNALELDDSALYLCASSKREARTEAFFGQGTRLTVV.

The chain uses TRBV7-8 and TRBJ2-7; 10 nucleotides match TRBD1. This CDR3 region has 15 residues. V was clipped by 5 bases and J by 4 bases; unmatched bases: 8. Germline V gives CDR1 SGHVS, CDR2 FQNEAQ. The CDR3 coding sequence is TGTGCCAGCAGCCCGCCGGACAGGGGGAGGTACGAGCAGTACTTC. It yields the protein CASSPPDRGRYEQYF.

This chain joins TRBV28 and TRBJ2-7; the match to TRBD2 covers 10 bases. Per germline, CDR1 MDHEN and CDR2 SYDVKM. CDR3 length: 14 residues. V was pared by 6 bases and J by 2 bases, with 4 bases of the junction left unmatched. CDR3 sequence reads: CASSPSGGPYEQYF. The CDR3, as DNA: TGTGCCAGCAGCCCTAGCGGGGGACCCTACGAGCAGTACTTC.

V gene TRBV3-1 (or the pseudogene TRBV3-2) combines with J gene TRBJ1-1; 7 bases align to TRBD1. V was clipped by 0 bases and J by 5 bases; unmatched bases: 3. Germline V CDR1 and CDR2: LGHDT, YNNKEL (reference sequence). CDR3 length equals 14 residues. The CDR3, as DNA: TGTGCCAGCAGCCAAGATCACAGGGGTACTGAAGCTTTCTTT. It specifies CASSQDHRGTEAFF.

V gene TRBV19 combines with J gene TRBJ2-1; a possible D gene is TRBD1 (5 bases). Deletions cut 6 bases from V and 7 bases from J, with 10 bases between. CDR3 length: 12 residues. CDR1 and CDR2 (germline): LNHDA, SQIVND (reference sequence). The CDR3 DNA reads TGTGCCAGTAGGACTCAGGGAAATGAGCAGTTCTTC. As protein: CASRTQGNEQFF.

The chain links TRBV30 to TRBJ2-7, with D perhaps TRBD2 (6 bases). Germline V gives CDR1 GTSNPN, CDR2 SVGIG (reference sequence). The V gene lost 4 bases and the J gene lost 7 bases, with 17 bases spanning the gap. The CDR3 spans 13 residues. The CDR3 sequence: CAWKRTGVGEQYF. CDR3 coding DNA: TGTGCCTGGAAACGGACGGGAGTAGGGGAGCAGTACTTC.

This chain connects TRBV7-2 to TRBJ1-5, with a tentative D call TRBD1 (6 bases). Trimming took 2 bases from V and 9 from J, leaving 26 bases between them. CDR1 and CDR2 (germline): SGHTA, FQGNSA. The length of the CDR3 is 18 residues. The CDR3: CASSLSWRPGGEGGPQHF. The DNA for the CDR3 is TGTGCCAGCAGCTTATCTTGGAGGCCGGGAGGGGAAGGGGGGCCCCAGCATTTT.

The V gene is TRBV19, the J gene TRBJ1-6; TRBD1 matches 10 bases. The CDR3 has 14 residues. CDR1 and CDR2 from the germline V gene are LNHDA and SQIVND (reference sequence). V was clipped by 7 bases and J by 10 bases; unmatched bases: 7. The CDR3: CASTGQGSDSPLHF. The CDR3 DNA reads TGTGCCAGTACGGGACAGGGGTCTGACTCACCCCTCCACTTT.